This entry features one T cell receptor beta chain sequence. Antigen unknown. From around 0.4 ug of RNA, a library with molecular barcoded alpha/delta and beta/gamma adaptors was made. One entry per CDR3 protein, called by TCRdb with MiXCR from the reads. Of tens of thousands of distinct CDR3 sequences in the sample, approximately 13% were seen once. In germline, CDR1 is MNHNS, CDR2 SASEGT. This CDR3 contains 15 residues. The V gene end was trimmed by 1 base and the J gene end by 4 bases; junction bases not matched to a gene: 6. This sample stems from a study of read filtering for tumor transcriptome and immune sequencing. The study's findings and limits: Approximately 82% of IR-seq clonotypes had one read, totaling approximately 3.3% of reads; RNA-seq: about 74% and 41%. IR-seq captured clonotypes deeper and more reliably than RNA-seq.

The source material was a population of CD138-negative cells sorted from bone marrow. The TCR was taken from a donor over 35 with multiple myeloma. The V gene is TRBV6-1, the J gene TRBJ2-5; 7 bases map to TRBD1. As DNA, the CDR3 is TGTGCCAGCAGTGAAGTAGGGGGCGGTTCAGAGACCCAGTACTTC. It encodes CASSEVGGGSETQYF.